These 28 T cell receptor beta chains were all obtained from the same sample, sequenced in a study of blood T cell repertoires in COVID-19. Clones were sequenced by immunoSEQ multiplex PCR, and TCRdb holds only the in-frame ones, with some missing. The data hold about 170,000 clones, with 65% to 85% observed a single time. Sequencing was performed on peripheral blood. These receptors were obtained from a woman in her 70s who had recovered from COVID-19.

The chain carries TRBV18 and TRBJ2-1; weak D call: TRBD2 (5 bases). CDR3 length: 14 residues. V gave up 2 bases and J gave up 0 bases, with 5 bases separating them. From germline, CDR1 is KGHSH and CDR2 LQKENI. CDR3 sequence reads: CASSPSGSYNEQFF. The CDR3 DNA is TGTGCCAGCTCACCAAGCGGCTCCTACAATGAGCAGTTCTTC.

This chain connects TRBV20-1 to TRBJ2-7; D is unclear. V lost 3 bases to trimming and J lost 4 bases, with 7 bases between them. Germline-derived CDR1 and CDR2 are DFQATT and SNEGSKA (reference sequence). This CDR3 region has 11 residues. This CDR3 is CSASAPYEQYF. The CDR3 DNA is TGCAGTGCTAGTGCCCCTTACGAGCAGTACTTC.

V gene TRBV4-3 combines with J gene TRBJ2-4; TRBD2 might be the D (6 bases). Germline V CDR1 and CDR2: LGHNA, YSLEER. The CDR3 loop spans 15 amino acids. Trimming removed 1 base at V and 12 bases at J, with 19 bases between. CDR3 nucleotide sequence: TGCGCCAGCAGCCAAGGGGTCCAGGGCCAGGGAGGTCAGTACTTC. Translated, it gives CASSQGVQGQGGQYF.

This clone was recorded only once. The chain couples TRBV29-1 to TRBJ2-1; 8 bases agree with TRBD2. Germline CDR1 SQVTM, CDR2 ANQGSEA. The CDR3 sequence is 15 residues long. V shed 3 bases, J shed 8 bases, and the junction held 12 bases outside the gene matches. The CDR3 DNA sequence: TGCAGCGTTGACAGAGCGCGCGGGAGGTTCGATGAGCAGTTCTTC. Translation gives CSVDRARGRFDEQFF.

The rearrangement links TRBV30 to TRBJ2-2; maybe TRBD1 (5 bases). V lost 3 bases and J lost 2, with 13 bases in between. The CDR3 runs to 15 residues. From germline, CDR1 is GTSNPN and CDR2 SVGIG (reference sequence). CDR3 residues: CAWRGASRNTGELFF. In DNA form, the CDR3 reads TGTGCCTGGAGAGGGGCATCGCGAAACACCGGGGAGCTGTTTTTT.

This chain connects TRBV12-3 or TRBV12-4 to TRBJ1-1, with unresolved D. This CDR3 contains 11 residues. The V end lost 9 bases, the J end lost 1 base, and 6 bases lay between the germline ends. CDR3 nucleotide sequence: TGTGCCAGTCAGGAGAACACTGAAGCTTTCTTT. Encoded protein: CASQENTEAFF.

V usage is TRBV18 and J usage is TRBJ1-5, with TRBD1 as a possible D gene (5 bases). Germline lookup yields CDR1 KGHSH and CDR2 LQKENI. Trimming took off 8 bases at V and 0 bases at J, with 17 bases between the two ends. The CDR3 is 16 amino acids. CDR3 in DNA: TGTGCCAGCACGTTTGCGGGGGGGGATAGCAATCAGCCCCAGCATTTT. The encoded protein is CASTFAGGDSNQPQHF.

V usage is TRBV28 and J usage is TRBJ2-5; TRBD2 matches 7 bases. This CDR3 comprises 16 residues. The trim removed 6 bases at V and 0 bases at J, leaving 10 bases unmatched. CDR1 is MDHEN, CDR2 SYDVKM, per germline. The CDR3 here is CASRAPGRGYQETQYF. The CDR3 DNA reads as TGTGCCAGCAGAGCCCCTGGGCGGGGGTACCAAGAGACCCAGTACTTC.

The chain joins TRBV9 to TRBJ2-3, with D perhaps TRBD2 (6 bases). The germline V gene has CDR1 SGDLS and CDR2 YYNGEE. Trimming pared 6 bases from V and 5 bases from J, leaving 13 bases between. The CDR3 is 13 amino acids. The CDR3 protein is CASNSLARDTQYF. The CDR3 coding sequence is TGTGCCAGCAACTCTCTAGCGAGAGATACGCAGTATTTT.

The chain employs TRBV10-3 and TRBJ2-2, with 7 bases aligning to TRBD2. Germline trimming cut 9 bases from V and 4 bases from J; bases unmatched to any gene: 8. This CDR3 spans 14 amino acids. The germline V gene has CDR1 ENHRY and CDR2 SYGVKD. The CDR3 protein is CAILTLAATGELFF. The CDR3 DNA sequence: TGTGCCATTTTAACCCTAGCGGCCACCGGGGAGCTGTTTTTT.

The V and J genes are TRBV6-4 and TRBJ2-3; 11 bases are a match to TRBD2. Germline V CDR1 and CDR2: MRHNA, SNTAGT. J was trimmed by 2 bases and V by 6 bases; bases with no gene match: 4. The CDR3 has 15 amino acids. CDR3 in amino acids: CASSRSGGDTDTQYF. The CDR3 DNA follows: TGTGCCAGCAGCCGTAGCGGGGGGGACACAGATACGCAGTATTTT.

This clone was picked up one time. This CDR3 reads CASSPDRGGKLFF. For the CDR3, the DNA is TGTGCCAGCAGCCCTGACAGGGGGGGAAAACTGTTTTTT. The chain carries TRBV9 and TRBJ1-4, with 9 nucleotides matching TRBD1. This CDR3 has 13 residues. CDR1 is SGDLS and CDR2 is YYNGEE in the germline V gene. The ends lost 4 bases at V and 10 bases at J; junction bases unmatched: 5. Looking up the rest from reference TRBV9 and TRBJ1-4 gives the full variable domain: DSGVTQTPKHLITATGQRVTLRCSPRSGDLSVYWYQQSLDQGLQFLIQYYNGEERAKGNILERFSAQQFPDLHSELNLSSLELGDSALYFCASSPDRGGKLFFGSGTQLSVL.

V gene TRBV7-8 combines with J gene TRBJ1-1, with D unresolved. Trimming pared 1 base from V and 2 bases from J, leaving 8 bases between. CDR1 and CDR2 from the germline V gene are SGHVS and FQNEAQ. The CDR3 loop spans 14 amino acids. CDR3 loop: CASSLVGGNTEAFF. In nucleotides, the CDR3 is TGTGCCAGCAGCTTAGTAGGAGGAAACACTGAAGCTTTCTTT.

Here the CDR3 reads CASSPGRGGRSQPQHF. CDR3 in DNA: TGTGCCAGCAGCCCCGGGAGGGGGGGTAGGAGTCAGCCCCAGCATTTT. The chain has TRBV11-2 and TRBJ1-5; TRBD1 is a possible D gene (6 bases). The CDR3 loop spans 16 amino acids. Germline lookup yields CDR1 SGHAT and CDR2 FQNNGV. The germline V and J ends were trimmed by 5 bases and 6 bases, with 20 bases remaining between them.

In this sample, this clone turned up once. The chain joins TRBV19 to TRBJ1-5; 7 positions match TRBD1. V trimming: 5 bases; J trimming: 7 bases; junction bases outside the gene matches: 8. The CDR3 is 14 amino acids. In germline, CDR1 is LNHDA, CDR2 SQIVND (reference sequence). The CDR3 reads CASSPDRVWQPQHF. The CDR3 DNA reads TGTGCCAGTAGTCCCGACAGGGTTTGGCAGCCCCAGCATTTT.

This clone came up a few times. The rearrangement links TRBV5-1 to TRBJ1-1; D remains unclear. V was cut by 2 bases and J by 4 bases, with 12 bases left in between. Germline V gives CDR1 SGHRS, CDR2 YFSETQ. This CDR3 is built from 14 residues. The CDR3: CASSFFLSGTEAFF. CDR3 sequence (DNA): TGCGCCAGCAGCTTCTTCCTCTCGGGCACTGAAGCTTTCTTT.

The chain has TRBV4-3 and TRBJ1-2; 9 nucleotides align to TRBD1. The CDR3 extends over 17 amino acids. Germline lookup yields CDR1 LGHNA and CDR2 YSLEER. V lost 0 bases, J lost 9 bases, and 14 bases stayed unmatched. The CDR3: CASSQEASAWGQGSYTF. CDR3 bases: TGCGCCAGCAGCCAAGAGGCCTCGGCCTGGGGACAGGGCAGCTACACCTTC.

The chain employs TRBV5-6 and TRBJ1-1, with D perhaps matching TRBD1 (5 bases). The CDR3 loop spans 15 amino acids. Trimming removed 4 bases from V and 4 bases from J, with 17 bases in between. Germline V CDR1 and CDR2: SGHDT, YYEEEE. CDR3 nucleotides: TGTGCCAGCAGCCCCCCCCGCGGGGGTTCCACTGAAGCTTTCTTT. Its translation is CASSPPRGGSTEAFF.

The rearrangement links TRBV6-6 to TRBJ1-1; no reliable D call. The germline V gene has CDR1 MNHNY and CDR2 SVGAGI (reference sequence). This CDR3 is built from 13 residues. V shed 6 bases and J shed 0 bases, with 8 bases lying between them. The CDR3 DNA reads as TGTGCCAGCAGCCAACATATGAACACTGAAGCTTTCTTT. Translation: CASSQHMNTEAFF.

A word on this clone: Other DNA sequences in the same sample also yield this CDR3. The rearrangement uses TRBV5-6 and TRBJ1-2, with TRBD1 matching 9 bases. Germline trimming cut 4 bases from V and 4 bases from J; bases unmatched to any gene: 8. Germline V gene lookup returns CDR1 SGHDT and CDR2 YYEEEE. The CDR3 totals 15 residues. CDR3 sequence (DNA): TGTGCCAGCAGCCCCCGGACAGGGGCTCTCTATGGCTACACCTTC. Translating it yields CASSPRTGALYGYTF.

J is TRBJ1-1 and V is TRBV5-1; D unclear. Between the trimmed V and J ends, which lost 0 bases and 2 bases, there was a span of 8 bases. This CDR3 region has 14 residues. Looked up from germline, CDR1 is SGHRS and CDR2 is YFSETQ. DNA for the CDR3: TGCGCCAGCAGCTTGGTGGCAGAAAACACTGAAGCTTTCTTT. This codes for CASSLVAENTEAFF. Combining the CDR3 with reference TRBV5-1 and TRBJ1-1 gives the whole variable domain KAGVTQTPRYLIKTRGQQVTLSCSPISGHRSVSWYQQTPGQGLQFLFEYFSETQRNKGNFPGRFSGRQFSNSRSEMNVSTLELGDSALYLCASSLVAENTEAFFGQGTRLTVV.

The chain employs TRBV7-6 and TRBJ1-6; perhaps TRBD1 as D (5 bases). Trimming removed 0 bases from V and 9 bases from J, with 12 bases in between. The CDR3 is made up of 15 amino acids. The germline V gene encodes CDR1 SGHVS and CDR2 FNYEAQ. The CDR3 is CASSLAGFRGSPLHF. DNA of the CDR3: TGTGCCAGCAGCTTAGCGGGCTTTAGGGGTTCACCCCTCCACTTT.

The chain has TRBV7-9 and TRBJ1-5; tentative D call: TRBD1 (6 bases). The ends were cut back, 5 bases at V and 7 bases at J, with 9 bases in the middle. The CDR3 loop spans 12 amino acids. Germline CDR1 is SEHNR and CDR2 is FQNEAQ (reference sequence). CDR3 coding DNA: TGTGCCAGCAGCGCCCAGGGGCAGCCCCAGCATTTT. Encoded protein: CASSAQGQPQHF.

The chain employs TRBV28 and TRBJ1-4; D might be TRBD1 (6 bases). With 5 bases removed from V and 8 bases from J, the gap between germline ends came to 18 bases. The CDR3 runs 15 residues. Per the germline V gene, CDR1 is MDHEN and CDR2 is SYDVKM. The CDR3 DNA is TGTGCCAGCAGTCCCCCCGGGGGGGCAGAGGAAAAACTGTTTTTT. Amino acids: CASSPPGGAEEKLFF.

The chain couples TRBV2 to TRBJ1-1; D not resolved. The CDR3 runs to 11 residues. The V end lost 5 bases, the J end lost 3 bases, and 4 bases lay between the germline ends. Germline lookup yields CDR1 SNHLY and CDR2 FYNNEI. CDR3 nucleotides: TGTGCCAGCAGTTTCGACACTGAAGCTTTCTTT. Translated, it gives CASSFDTEAFF.

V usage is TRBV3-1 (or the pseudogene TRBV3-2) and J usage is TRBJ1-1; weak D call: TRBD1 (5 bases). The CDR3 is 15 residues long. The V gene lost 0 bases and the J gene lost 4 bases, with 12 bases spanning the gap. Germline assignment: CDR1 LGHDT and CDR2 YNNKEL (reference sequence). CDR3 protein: CASSQDRSRGTEAFF. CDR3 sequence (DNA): TGTGCCAGCAGCCAAGATCGGTCTAGGGGCACTGAAGCTTTCTTT.

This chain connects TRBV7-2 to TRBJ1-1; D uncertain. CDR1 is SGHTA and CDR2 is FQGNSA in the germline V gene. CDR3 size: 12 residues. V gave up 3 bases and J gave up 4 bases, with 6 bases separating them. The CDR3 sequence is CASSFPGTEAFF. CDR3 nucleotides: TGTGCCAGCAGCTTTCCGGGCACTGAAGCTTTCTTT.

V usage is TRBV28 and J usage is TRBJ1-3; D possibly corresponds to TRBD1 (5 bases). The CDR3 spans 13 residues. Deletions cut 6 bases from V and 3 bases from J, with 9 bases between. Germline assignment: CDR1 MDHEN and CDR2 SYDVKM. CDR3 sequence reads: CASSRTLGNTIYF. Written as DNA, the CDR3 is TGTGCCAGCAGCCGGACACTTGGAAACACCATATATTTT.